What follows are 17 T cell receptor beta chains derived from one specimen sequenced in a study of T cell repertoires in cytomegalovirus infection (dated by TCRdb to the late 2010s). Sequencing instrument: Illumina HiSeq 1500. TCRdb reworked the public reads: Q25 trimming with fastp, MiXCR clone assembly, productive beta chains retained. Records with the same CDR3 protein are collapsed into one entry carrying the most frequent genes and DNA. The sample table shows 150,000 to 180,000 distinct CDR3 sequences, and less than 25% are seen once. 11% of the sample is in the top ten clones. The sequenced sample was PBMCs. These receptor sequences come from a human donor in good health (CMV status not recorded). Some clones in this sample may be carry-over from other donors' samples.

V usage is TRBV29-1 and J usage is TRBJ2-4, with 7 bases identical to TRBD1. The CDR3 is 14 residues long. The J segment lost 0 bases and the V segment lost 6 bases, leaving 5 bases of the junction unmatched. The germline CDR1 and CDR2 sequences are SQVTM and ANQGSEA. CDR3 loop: CSVARTGAKNIQYF. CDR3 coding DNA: TGCAGCGTGGCTCGGACAGGAGCCAAAAACATTCAGTACTTC.

The CDR3 nucleotides read TGTGCCAGCAGTTTCTTCGCGGGAGGCAGCACCGGGGAGCTGTTTTTT. Translating gives CASSFFAGGSTGELFF. This sequence joins TRBV28 and TRBJ2-2, with 8 bases identical to TRBD2. Germline CDR1 and CDR2: MDHEN and SYDVKM. The CDR3 spans 16 residues. With 3 bases clipped from V and 4 bases from J, the junction kept 7 bases outside the gene matches.

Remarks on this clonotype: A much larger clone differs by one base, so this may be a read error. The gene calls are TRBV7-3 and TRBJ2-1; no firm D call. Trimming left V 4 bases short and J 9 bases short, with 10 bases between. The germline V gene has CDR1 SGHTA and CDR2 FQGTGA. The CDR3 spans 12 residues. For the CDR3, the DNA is TGTGCCAGCAGCTCCGGGTGGGGTGAGCAGTTCTTC. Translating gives CASSSGWGEQFF.

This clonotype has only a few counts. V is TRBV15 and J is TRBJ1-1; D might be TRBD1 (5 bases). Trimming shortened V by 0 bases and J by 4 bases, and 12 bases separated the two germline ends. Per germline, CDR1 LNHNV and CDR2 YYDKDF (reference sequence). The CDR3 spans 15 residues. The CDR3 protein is CATSRDRGVSTEAFF. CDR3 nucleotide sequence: TGTGCCACCAGCAGAGATCGGGGGGTAAGCACTGAAGCTTTCTTT.

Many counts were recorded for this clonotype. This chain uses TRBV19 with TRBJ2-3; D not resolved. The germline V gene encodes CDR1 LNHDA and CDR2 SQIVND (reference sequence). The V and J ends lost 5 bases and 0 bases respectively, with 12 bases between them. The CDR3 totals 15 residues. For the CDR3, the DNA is TGTGCCAGTAGTTATCAGGACCTTAGCACAGATACGCAGTATTTT. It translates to CASSYQDLSTDTQYF.

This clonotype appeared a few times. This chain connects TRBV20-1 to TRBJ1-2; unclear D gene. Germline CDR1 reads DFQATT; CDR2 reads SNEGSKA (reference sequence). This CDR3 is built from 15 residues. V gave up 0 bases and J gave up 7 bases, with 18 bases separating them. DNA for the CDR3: TGCAGTGCTAGAGATCTTAACAGTGTAGTGGTTGGCTACACCTTC. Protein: CSARDLNSVVVGYTF.

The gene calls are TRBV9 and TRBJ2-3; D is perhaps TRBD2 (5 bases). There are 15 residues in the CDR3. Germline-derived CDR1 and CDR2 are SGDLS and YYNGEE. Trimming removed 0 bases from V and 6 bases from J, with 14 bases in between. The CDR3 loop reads CASSVVGDPRDTQYF. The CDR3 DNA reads TGTGCCAGCAGCGTAGTGGGAGACCCTCGGGATACGCAGTATTTT.

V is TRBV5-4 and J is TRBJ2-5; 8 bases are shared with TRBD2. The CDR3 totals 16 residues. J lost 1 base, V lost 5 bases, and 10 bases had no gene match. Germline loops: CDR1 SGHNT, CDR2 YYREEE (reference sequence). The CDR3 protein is CASRGTIAGSQETQYF. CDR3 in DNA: TGTGCCAGCAGGGGGACGATAGCGGGGAGCCAAGAGACCCAGTACTTC.

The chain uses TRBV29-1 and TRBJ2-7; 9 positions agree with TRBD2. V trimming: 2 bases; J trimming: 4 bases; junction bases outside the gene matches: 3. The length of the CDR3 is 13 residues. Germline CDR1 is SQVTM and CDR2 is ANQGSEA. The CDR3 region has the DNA TGCAGCGTTGAACCTAGCGGGGAATACGAGCAGTACTTC. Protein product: CSVEPSGEYEQYF.

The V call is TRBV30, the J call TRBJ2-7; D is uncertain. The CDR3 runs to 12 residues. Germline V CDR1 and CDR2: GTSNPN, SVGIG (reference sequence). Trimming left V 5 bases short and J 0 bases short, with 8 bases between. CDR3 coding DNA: TGTGCCTGGTTGAGGAACTCCTACGAGCAGTACTTC. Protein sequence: CAWLRNSYEQYF.

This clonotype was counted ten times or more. The CDR3: CASSLVTQGANSPLHF. The DNA for the CDR3 is TGTGCCAGCAGCTTAGTCACGCAGGGGGCTAATTCACCCCTCCACTTT. This rearrangement joins TRBV7-8 to TRBJ1-6, with TRBD1 identical over 8 bases. The CDR3 has 16 amino acids. Germline CDR1 SGHVS, CDR2 FQNEAQ. With 1 base clipped from V and 6 bases from J, the junction kept 5 bases outside the gene matches.

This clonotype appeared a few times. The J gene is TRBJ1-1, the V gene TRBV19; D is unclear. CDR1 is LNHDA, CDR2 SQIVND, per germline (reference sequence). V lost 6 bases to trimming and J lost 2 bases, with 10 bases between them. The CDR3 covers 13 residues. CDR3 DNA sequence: TGTGCCAGTAGCATTAAGGTAAACACTGAAGCTTTCTTT. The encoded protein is CASSIKVNTEAFF.

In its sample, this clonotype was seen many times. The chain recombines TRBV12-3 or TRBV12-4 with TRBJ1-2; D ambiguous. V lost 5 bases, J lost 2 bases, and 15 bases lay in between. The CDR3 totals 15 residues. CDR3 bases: TGTGCCAGCAGTATCGGAGTGCCTCTCAACTATGGCTACACCTTC. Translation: CASSIGVPLNYGYTF.

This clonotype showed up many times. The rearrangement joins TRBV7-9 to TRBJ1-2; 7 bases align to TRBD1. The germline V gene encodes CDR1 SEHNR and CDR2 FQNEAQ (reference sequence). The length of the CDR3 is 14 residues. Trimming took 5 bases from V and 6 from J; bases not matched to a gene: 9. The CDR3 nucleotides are TGTGCCAGCAGCGCCGCGGGACAGTCAAATGGCTACACCTTC. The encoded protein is CASSAAGQSNGYTF.

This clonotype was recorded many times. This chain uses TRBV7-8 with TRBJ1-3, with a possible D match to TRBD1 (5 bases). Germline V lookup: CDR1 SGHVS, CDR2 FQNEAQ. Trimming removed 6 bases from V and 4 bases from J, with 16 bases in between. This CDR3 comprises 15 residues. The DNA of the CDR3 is TGTGCCAGCAGTGGTACGAGGGGCGTGGGAAACACCATATATTTT. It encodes CASSGTRGVGNTIYF.

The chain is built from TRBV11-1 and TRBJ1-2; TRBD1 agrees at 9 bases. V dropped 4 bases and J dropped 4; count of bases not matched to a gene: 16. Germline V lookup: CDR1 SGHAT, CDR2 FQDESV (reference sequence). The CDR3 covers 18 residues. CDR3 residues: CASSSSGTGNKESYGYTF. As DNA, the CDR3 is TGTGCCAGCAGCTCATCCGGGACAGGGAATAAAGAGAGCTATGGCTACACCTTC.

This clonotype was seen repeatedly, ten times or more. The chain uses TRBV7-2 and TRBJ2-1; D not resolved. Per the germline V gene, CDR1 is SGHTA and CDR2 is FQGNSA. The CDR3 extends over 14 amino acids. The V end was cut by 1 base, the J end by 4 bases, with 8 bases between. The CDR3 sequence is CASSLETVYNEQFF. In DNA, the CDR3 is TGTGCCAGCAGCTTAGAAACAGTTTACAATGAGCAGTTCTTC.